This T cell receptor (beta chain) originates from a study of OX40 agonist ivuxolimab in advanced cancers. For context, the study as a whole: The costimulatory receptor OX40 (CD134) was targeted by ivuxolimab, a fully human IgG2 agonistic monoclonal antibody. Intravenous ivuxolimab was administered to patients every 2 weeks at six dose levels: 0.01, 0.1, 0.3, 1.5, 3 and 10 mg/kg. Among the approximately 54 dose-escalation patients, about 20 had hepatocellular carcinoma, 15 or so melanoma, 9 renal cell carcinoma and 9 head and neck cancer. The dose-escalation cohort was 82.7% male with a mean age of about 65 years, ranging from about 23 to 85. Prior anti-PD-1, anti-PD-L1 or anti-CTLA-4 therapy was permitted, and approximately 41% of dose-escalation patients had received checkpoint inhibitors. Partial responses were achieved by three dose-escalation patients, of whom one had hepatocellular carcinoma and two had cutaneous melanoma. The purpose of peripheral TCRbeta sequencing was to test whether ivuxolimab changed TCR sequence diversity and led to clonal T-cell expansion. The paper covers the monotherapy dose-escalation part of the phase I ivuxolimab trial, which included N of about 50 patients. Overall study outcomes, separate from this receptor: Antigen specificity was not determined for the clonally expanded peripheral T cells. Partial responders in the 0.1-3.0 mg/kg groups had among the lowest normalized peripheral clonal expansion, especially among CD8+ T cells. At doses of 0.1 to 3.0 mg/kg, clonal expansion of both CD4+ and CD8+ blood T cells was observed from baseline to week 6. Low levels of normalized T-cell clonal expansion were also shown by some nonresponding patients. After ivuxolimab, CD8+ T cells had more expanded clones than CD4+ T cells on average.

Inclusive of the bounding cysteine and phenylalanine, the CDR3 is 16 residues long. The DNA shown is the 48-base CDR3, in frame from base 1. Clipping removes 6 bases from V and 9 bases from J, with 19 as the unmatched junction base count. The germline V gene encodes CDR1 SGHDT and CDR2 YYEEEE. Patients with a history of autoimmune disease or receiving systemic immunosuppression were excluded from the trial. Peripheral blood for TCR sequencing was collected from all dose cohorts at baseline, on cycle 4 day 1, and on cycle 7 day 1. The samples were taken from a phase I, first-in-human, multicenter, open-label dose-escalation trial of ivuxolimab. Adults with locally advanced or metastatic melanoma, renal cell carcinoma, hepatocellular carcinoma or head and neck squamous cell carcinoma were enrolled in the trial. CD4+ and CD8+ T cells were sorted separately from peripheral blood before TCR sequencing.

This clone is identified as medium-sized (0.01 to 0.1%). What antigen it recognizes has not been identified. No base qualities exist here, and no much larger clone lies one base off it. To sequence the TCRbeta CDR3 region, genomic DNA was isolated from the sorted cells. TCRbeta CDR3 regions were sequenced using the immunoSEQ Assay. In TCRdb, the immuneACCESS table is reduced to in-frame sequences with V and J assigned. These tables do not hold every clone; where another copy was compared, an unresolved V gene accounts for under half, and the others remain unexplained. The sample table shows 30,000 to 40,000 clones, and around three quarters are seen once. About a fifth of the sample belongs to the ten largest clones.

The sequence is built from TRBV5-6 and TRBJ1-2, with 8 bases matching TRBD1. The receptor comes from an adult with an advanced solid tumor such as melanoma, head and neck, liver or kidney cancer. Specimen: CD4+ or CD8+ T cells sorted from blood, collected in a trial of the OX40 agonist ivuxolimab. This receptor has the CDR3 CASNYLGGQVVRSYTF. The sequenced DNA is TGTGCCAGCAACTACCTCGGGGGACAGGTAGTTCGAAGCTACACCTTC.